Listed below are T cell receptor beta chains from one sample, sequenced in a study of T cell responses to AZD1222 COVID-19 vaccine. Assay: immunoSEQ multiplex PCR; the TCRdb copy retains only in-frame clones and omits some. The table includes 150,000 to 200,000 clones, approximately 92% detected once. Sequences were derived from peripheral blood, sampled on day 0 of AZD1222 vaccination. The source is an adult in good health. Both conserved end residues are part of each CDR3.

v_gene,j_gene,CDR3aa
TRBV21-1,TRBJ1-2,CASSKGGQASLWGYTF
TRBV19,TRBJ2-7,CASSIGGQGGNEQYF
TRBV27,TRBJ1-6,CASSLPFSPLHF
TRBV3-1/TRBV3-2,TRBJ2-7,CASSQDRGTFSYEQYF
TRBV5-6,TRBJ2-3,CASSLREGEWGTDTQYF
TRBV30,TRBJ1-1,CAGTDILNTEAFF
TRBV4-3,TRBJ2-1,CASSQDGLAVRDEQFF
TRBV19,TRBJ1-1,CASSDGQLNTEAFF
TRBV12-3/TRBV12-4,TRBJ1-1,CASRDSGNTEAFF
TRBV7-9,TRBJ1-1,CASSYLRQSMNTEAFF
TRBV6-2/TRBV6-3,TRBJ2-5,CASSWTSGGAETQYF
TRBV19,TRBJ1-1,CASSIGTRSINTEAFF
TRBV30,TRBJ2-3,CAGTSGGRTDTQYF
TRBV19,TRBJ1-2,CASSMGSGTYGYTF
TRBV18,TRBJ1-2,CASSLYNLEAGYTF
TRBV3-1/TRBV3-2,TRBJ1-1,CASSPTTDTEAFF
TRBV7-7,TRBJ2-7,CASSLAQGGEQYF
TRBV6-6,TRBJ1-2,CASIRGARGYTF
TRBV9,TRBJ1-2,CASSVGLGQLGSNYGYTF
TRBV7-2,TRBJ2-7,CASSPWVNSYEQYF
TRBV5-4,TRBJ1-6,CASSLAGVGSPLHF
TRBV7-2,TRBJ1-2,CASSWTARRDGYTF
TRBV7-2,TRBJ1-5,CASSQTGVGNQPQHF
TRBV25-1,TRBJ2-3,CASSEYKHVLESDTQYF
TRBV3-1/TRBV3-2,TRBJ2-2,CASRQTSGRDTGELFF
TRBV7-9,TRBJ1-2,CASSPHTGASYGYTF
TRBV5-1,TRBJ1-6,CASSLAGPSLGSPLHF
TRBV12-3/TRBV12-4,TRBJ1-1,CASRDRTNTEAFF
TRBV28,TRBJ1-4,CASSLLGAAEKLFF
TRBV18,TRBJ2-5,CASSPQSLAGRQETQYF
TRBV20-1,TRBJ1-5,CSASGTQGIWGNQPQHF
TRBV5-4,TRBJ1-2,CASSLALQTDYGYTF
TRBV4-1,TRBJ1-4,CASSQEGAGTNEKLFF
TRBV29-1,TRBJ1-2,CSVANGPNYGYTF
TRBV29-1,TRBJ2-7,CSRQGAFSSYEQYF
TRBV28,TRBJ1-1,CASSFTPPFSEAFF
TRBV5-1,TRBJ1-1,CASSRGQFDTEAFF
TRBV28,TRBJ1-2,CASSSNRGWGYTF
TRBV7-7,TRBJ2-1,CASSLATGGYNEQFF
TRBV9,TRBJ1-6,CASSDGTGRSPLHF
TRBV7-2,TRBJ1-4,CASSFVFATNEKLFF
TRBV21-1,TRBJ2-2,CASSKFDRKNTGELFF
TRBV19,TRBJ2-3,CASSAGQIITDTQYF
TRBV28,TRBJ1-4,CASSGDSINEKLFF
TRBV6-2/TRBV6-3,TRBJ1-1,CASSYPSEAFF